The 13 T cell receptor beta chains given below trace back to one sample, sequenced in a study of T-cell reconstitution after alpha-beta-depleted transplantation in children. TCRbeta library preparation incorporated unique molecular identifiers. One entry per CDR3 protein, called by TCRdb with MiXCR from the PCR reads. The sample records 550,000 to 600,000 distinct CDR3 sequences, around 23% being singletons. This specimen was PBMCs, mostly from graft donor cells, taken 360 days after TCRalphabeta/CD19-depleted stem cell transplant. Receptors originate from a boy under two years old who had a stem cell transplant for acute myeloid leukemia, so the T cells may come from the graft donor.

The rearrangement links TRBV7-7 to TRBJ2-2, with a tentative D call TRBD1 (6 bases). V lost 1 base to trimming and J lost 6 bases, with 9 bases between them. Per germline, CDR1 SSHAT and CDR2 FNYEAQ (reference sequence). This CDR3 spans 14 amino acids. CDR3 protein: CASSLVAGAGELFF. In nucleotides, the CDR3 is TGTGCCAGCAGCTTAGTAGCAGGGGCCGGGGAGCTGTTTTTT.

The chain uses TRBV20-1 and TRBJ2-5, with 7 bases matching TRBD2. The V gene's germline CDR1 is DFQATT and CDR2 SNEGSKA (reference sequence). This CDR3 contains 14 residues. V shed 0 bases and J 5 bases; nucleotides not matched to a gene: 6. CDR3: CSARDDGGRETQYF. Here the CDR3 DNA reads TGCAGTGCTAGAGACGACGGGGGGAGGGAGACCCAGTACTTC.

This clonotype was counted many times. V and J are TRBV20-1 and TRBJ2-5; no firm D call. V lost 1 base and J lost 7, with 10 bases in between. CDR1 is DFQATT and CDR2 is SNEGSKA in the germline V gene (reference sequence). The CDR3 is made up of 12 amino acids. The chain's CDR3 is CSARALRGTQYF. In DNA, the CDR3 is TGCAGTGCTAGAGCCCTACGAGGGACCCAGTACTTC.

The chain has TRBV5-1 and TRBJ1-1, with TRBD1 matching over 8 bases. CDR1 is SGHRS and CDR2 is YFSETQ in the germline V gene. The CDR3 spans 18 residues. The V segment lost 5 bases and the J segment 5 bases; nucleotides outside the gene matches: 20. This CDR3 is CASRLLEDWGQEETEAFF. The CDR3 DNA follows: TGCGCCAGCAGGTTGTTGGAGGACTGGGGACAGGAGGAGACTGAAGCTTTCTTT.

This clonotype appeared many times. CDR3 nucleotide sequence: TGTGCCAGCAGGAGGGAGGTGGGTGTGAACACTGAAGCTTTCTTT. This gives the protein CASRREVGVNTEAFF. This chain uses TRBV5-5 with TRBJ1-1; no definite D call. Germline V gene lookup returns CDR1 SGHKS and CDR2 YYEKEE (reference sequence). This CDR3 comprises 15 residues. V lost 5 bases and J 0 bases, leaving 14 bases between the germline ends.

In this sample, this clonotype turned up many times. This chain joins TRBV4-3 and TRBJ2-1; D may correspond to TRBD1 or TRBD2 (6 bases each). Germline V gene data show CDR1 as LGHNA and CDR2 as YSLEER. The CDR3 loop spans 13 amino acids. V lost 1 base, J lost 15 bases, and 16 bases lay in between. In nucleotides, the CDR3 is TGCGCCAGCAGCCAAGCGTATACAGGGAGGCCGTTCTTC. Its protein product is CASSQAYTGRPFF.

This clonotype was detected a few times. This chain links TRBV12-3 or TRBV12-4 with TRBJ2-6, with D perhaps matching TRBD1 (6 bases). The V gene lost 2 bases and the J gene lost 6 bases, with 8 bases spanning the gap. The CDR3 covers 14 residues. CDR3 amino acids: CASSLRQEANVLTF. The DNA of the CDR3 is TGTGCCAGCAGTTTACGACAGGAGGCCAACGTCCTGACTTTC.

The rearrangement uses TRBV6-1 and TRBJ2-4, with 9 bases lining up with TRBD1. The CDR3 is made up of 17 amino acids. V lost 5 bases to trimming and J lost 0 bases; unmatched junction nucleotides: 8. Looked up from germline, CDR1 is MNHNS and CDR2 is SASEGT. CDR3 sequence reads: CASSNLWDREAKNIQYF. The CDR3 bases are TGTGCCAGCAGTAATCTCTGGGACAGGGAAGCCAAAAACATTCAGTACTTC.

The rearrangement links TRBV5-5 to TRBJ1-6; possibly TRBD1 for D (6 bases). CDR1 is SGHKS, CDR2 YYEKEE, per germline (reference sequence). This CDR3 has 15 residues. Deletions cut 4 bases from V and 3 bases from J, with 11 bases between. The CDR3 protein is CASSPRGGYNSPLHF. DNA for the CDR3: TGTGCCAGCAGCCCCAGGGGCGGCTATAATTCACCCCTCCACTTT.

The table lists this clonotype with a few counts. The chain combines TRBV4-2 with TRBJ2-5; TRBD2 matches at 8 bases. V lost 1 base, J lost 2 bases, and 6 bases stayed unmatched. CDR1 and CDR2 from the germline V gene are LGHNA and YNFKEQ. The CDR3 totals 16 residues. For the CDR3, the DNA is TGTGCCAGCAGCCAAGGGTCTCGCGGGGGGCAAGAGACCCAGTACTTC. This codes for CASSQGSRGGQETQYF.

This rearrangement joins TRBV4-3 to TRBJ2-7; tentative D call: TRBD2 (6 bases). Trimming shortened V by 3 bases and J by 3 bases, and 15 bases separated the two germline ends. Germline V gives CDR1 LGHNA, CDR2 YSLEER. The CDR3 is 15 residues long. The CDR3 loop reads CASSQEGRALYEQYF. CDR3 nucleotides: TGCGCCAGCAGCCAGGAGGGACGGGCCCTCTACGAGCAGTACTTC.

This clonotype turned up a few times. V and J are TRBV12-3 or TRBV12-4 and TRBJ2-3, with unresolved D. This CDR3 region has 15 residues. The V end lost 6 bases, the J end lost 2 bases, and 15 bases lay between the germline ends. The CDR3 loop reads CASSPTPLFTDTQYF. CDR3 in DNA: TGTGCCAGCAGCCCAACCCCTTTATTCACAGATACGCAGTATTTT.

The V and J genes are TRBV4-3 and TRBJ1-1; TRBD1 might be the D (5 bases). With 5 bases removed from V and 5 bases from J, the gap between germline ends came to 18 bases. CDR3 length: 15 amino acids. Germline V gives CDR1 LGHNA, CDR2 YSLEER. DNA of the CDR3: TGCGCCAGCAGCGAAAGGTTTGGGGCGGGGACTGAAGCTTTCTTT. Amino acid sequence: CASSERFGAGTEAFF.